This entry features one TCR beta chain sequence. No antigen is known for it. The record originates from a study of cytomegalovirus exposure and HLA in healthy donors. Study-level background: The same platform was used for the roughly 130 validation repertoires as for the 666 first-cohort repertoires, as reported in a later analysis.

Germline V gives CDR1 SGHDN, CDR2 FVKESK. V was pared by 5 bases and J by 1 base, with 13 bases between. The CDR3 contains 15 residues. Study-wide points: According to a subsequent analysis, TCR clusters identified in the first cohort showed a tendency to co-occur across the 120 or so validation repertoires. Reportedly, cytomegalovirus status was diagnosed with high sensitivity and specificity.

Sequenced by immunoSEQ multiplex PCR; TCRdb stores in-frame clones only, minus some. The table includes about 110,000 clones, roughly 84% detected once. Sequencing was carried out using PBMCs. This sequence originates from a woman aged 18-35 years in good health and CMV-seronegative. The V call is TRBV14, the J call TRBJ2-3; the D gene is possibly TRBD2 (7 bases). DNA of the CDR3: TGTGCCAGCAGCTGGGGGGGCCTAGGCACAGATACGCAGTATTTT. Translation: CASSWGGLGTDTQYF.